The 32 T cell receptor beta chains reported below all come from one sample, sequenced in a study of Graves' ophthalmopathy and Graves' hyperthyroidism. The TCR beta CDR3 regions underwent amplification from RNA transcripts. A first-round RT-PCR used HTBI primers, followed by a second-round multiplex PCR. One entry per CDR3 protein results from TCRdb running MiXCR on the multiplex PCR reads. The data hold approximately 540,000 distinct CDR3 sequences, with just under 40% observed a single time. The sequencing sample was made of peripheral blood or thyroid tissue (not recorded which). The source of these receptors is an adult man with Graves' hyperthyroidism.

This chain links TRBV6-5 with TRBJ1-5; D gene ambiguous. From germline, CDR1 is MNHEY and CDR2 SVGAGI. The CDR3 length is 15 residues. V lost 6 bases and J lost 0, with 12 bases in between. The CDR3 DNA sequence: TGTGCCAGCAGCCCCTTCGAATCTAGCAATCAGCCCCAGCATTTT. This sequence encodes CASSPFESSNQPQHF.

This clonotype occurred many times. The chain uses TRBV12-3 or TRBV12-4 and TRBJ2-5, with unresolved D. This CDR3 contains 13 residues. V was pared by 3 bases and J by 5 bases, with 10 bases between. CDR3 residues: CASSFEWRETQYF. CDR3 bases: TGTGCCAGCAGTTTTGAATGGCGGGAGACCCAGTACTTC.

The table lists this clonotype with a few counts. The chain couples TRBV5-1 to TRBJ1-1; no clear D. Per the germline V gene, CDR1 is SGHRS and CDR2 is YFSETQ. The CDR3 totals 15 residues. V gave up 2 bases and J gave up 4 bases, with 15 bases separating them. CDR3: CASSLRLEPRTEAFF. The CDR3 DNA reads TGCGCCAGCAGCTTAAGATTAGAGCCGCGCACTGAAGCTTTCTTT.

With respect to this clonotype: Given a much more abundant clone one base away, this may be a read error. The missing conserved phenylalanine or tryptophan at the end of this CDR3 makes a read error likely. The chain is built from TRBV7-6 and TRBJ1-5, with TRBD1 as a possible D gene (6 bases). This CDR3 region has 14 residues. Looked up from germline, CDR1 is SGHVS and CDR2 is FNYEAQ. V lost 6 bases, J lost 0 bases, and 9 bases lay in between. CDR3 DNA sequence: TGTGCCAGCAGTCAGGGGAATAGCAATCAGCCCCAGCATTCT. Translated, it gives CASSQGNSNQPQHS.

Many counts were recorded for this clonotype. The chain is built from TRBV19 and TRBJ2-5; D remains unclear. The CDR3 has 15 residues. V lost 5 bases, J lost 5 bases, and 18 bases lay in between. CDR1 LNHDA and CDR2 SQIVND come from the germline V gene (reference sequence). Written as DNA, the CDR3 is TGTGCCAGTAGTGGCCTCCCGCGCACCGGGGAGACCCAGTACTTC. Translated, it gives CASSGLPRTGETQYF.

The table lists this clonotype with many counts. V gene TRBV7-8 combines with J gene TRBJ2-5, with a tentative D call TRBD2 (6 bases). Trimming removed 3 bases at V and 3 bases at J, with 11 bases between. Germline-derived CDR1 and CDR2 are SGHVS and FQNEAQ. The CDR3 spans 14 residues. The CDR3 sequence is CASSLRTNKETQYF. CDR3 in DNA: TGTGCCAGCAGCTTGAGGACTAACAAAGAGACCCAGTACTTC.

Comment on this clonotype: A much larger clone lies a single base off, so this may be a read error. The rearrangement joins TRBV20-1 to TRBJ2-2; the D gene is possibly TRBD2 (6 bases). This CDR3 has 11 amino acids. V lost 6 bases, J lost 10 bases, and 12 bases lay in between. Germline V CDR1 and CDR2: DFQATT, SNEGSKA (reference sequence). The CDR3 DNA is TGCAGTGCGACGGGGGACGAGGAGCTGTTTTTT. Protein sequence: CSATGDEELFF.

V is TRBV28 and J is TRBJ1-2; TRBD1 is a possible D gene (5 bases). Germline V lookup: CDR1 MDHEN, CDR2 SYDVKM. This CDR3 region has 12 residues. Trimming took 7 bases from V and 7 from J, leaving 13 bases between them. The CDR3 DNA reads TGTGCCAGCATATTCCAGGGCGCTGGCTACACCTTC. Its translation: CASIFQGAGYTF.

This clonotype was observed at least ten times. This chain uses TRBV7-8 with TRBJ1-5; the match to TRBD1 covers 11 bases. Germline V lookup: CDR1 SGHVS, CDR2 FQNEAQ. Trimming cost V 5 bases and J 7 bases; bases outside gene matches: 13. The CDR3 is 17 amino acids. CDR3 sequence (DNA): TGTGCCAGCAGCCTAAGGCTCGGACAGGGGGCAGGACAGCCCCAGCATTTT. Translating gives CASSLRLGQGAGQPQHF.

V gene TRBV15 combines with J gene TRBJ2-5; D is unclear. The J call may be incorrect, as the DNA end agrees better with TRBJ2-1. This CDR3 comprises 12 residues. The germline V gene encodes CDR1 LNHNV and CDR2 YYDKDF (reference sequence). The CDR3 region has the DNA TGTGCCACCGCAACTATCCGCAATGAGCAGTTCTTC. Translating gives CATATIRNEQFF.

This clonotype has only a few counts. CDR3 sequence: CASRQLGDYEQYF. CDR3 coding DNA: TGTGCCAGCAGACAGTTAGGGGACTACGAGCAGTACTTC. The rearrangement links TRBV6-4 to TRBJ2-7, with TRBD1 as a possible D gene (5 bases). The V gene lost 6 bases and the J gene lost 3 bases, with 12 bases spanning the gap. This CDR3 spans 13 amino acids. The germline V gene encodes CDR1 MRHNA and CDR2 SNTAGT.

This clonotype has a count of ten or more. CDR3 loop: CASSLGSGHNSPLHF. Here the CDR3 DNA reads TGTGCCAGCAGTCTAGGGTCGGGGCACAATTCACCCCTCCACTTT. The rearrangement joins TRBV7-3 to TRBJ1-6; tentatively, D is TRBD1 (5 bases). Germline V gene sequence: CDR1 SGHTA, CDR2 FQGTGA. The CDR3 spans 15 residues. V dropped 6 bases and J dropped 7 bases, with 16 bases sitting between them.

This clonotype was picked up many times. The V and J genes are TRBV20-1 and TRBJ1-2, with D maybe TRBD1 (6 bases). Trimming left V 3 bases short and J 7 bases short, with 15 bases between. This CDR3 has 13 residues. Per germline, CDR1 DFQATT and CDR2 SNEGSKA (reference sequence). This chain's CDR3 is CSARDRGLRGYTF. The CDR3 nucleotides read TGCAGTGCTAGGGACAGAGGGCTGCGTGGCTACACCTTC.

The chain carries TRBV7-2 and TRBJ1-6, with 9 nucleotides matching TRBD1. Germline V gives CDR1 SGHTA, CDR2 FQGNSA. CDR3 length: 14 amino acids. J was trimmed by 11 bases and V by 4 bases; bases with no gene match: 6. The CDR3 DNA sequence: TGTGCCAGCAGCTGGGGACAGGGAAGGGCACCCCTCCACTTT. Translation gives CASSWGQGRAPLHF.

The chain joins TRBV29-1 to TRBJ1-5; no reliable D call. V shed 8 bases and J shed 4 bases, with 18 bases lying between them. This CDR3 is built from 14 residues. CDR1 is SQVTM and CDR2 is ANQGSEA in the germline V gene. The chain's CDR3 is CSPGRPRENQPQHF. The CDR3 DNA reads as TGCAGCCCTGGACGACCTAGGGAAAATCAGCCCCAGCATTTT. Using reference TRBV29-1 and TRBJ1-5 for the parts outside the CDR3, the full variable domain is SAVISQKPSRDICQRGTSLTIQCQVDSQVTMMFWYRQQPGQSLTLIATANQGSEATYESGFVIDKFPISRPNLTFSTLTVSNMSPEDSSIYLCSPGRPRENQPQHFGDGTRLSIL.

Worth noting for this clonotype: The junction departs from the called germline gene at one end, perhaps through a read error. The J gene is TRBJ1-6, the V gene TRBV7-2, with 11 nucleotides matching TRBD1. CDR1 is SGHTA, CDR2 FQGNSA, per germline. There are 14 residues in the CDR3. DNA of the CDR3: TGTGCCAGCAGCCAGGGACAGGGGGTCCGGCCCCTCCACTTC. This encodes CASSQGQGVRPLHF. The variable domain in full, with the rest retrieved from reference TRBV7-2 and TRBJ1-6, is GAGVSQSPSNKVTEKGKDVELRCDPISGHTALYWYRQSLGQGLEFLIYFQGNSAPDKSGLPSDRFSAERTGGSVSTLTIQRTQQEDSAVYLCASSQGQGVRPLHFGNGTRLTVT.

The CDR3 DNA sequence: TGCGCCAGCAGCTTGGATGGACAGGGGGCCTCCGGGGAGCTGTTTTTT. Amino acid sequence: CASSLDGQGASGELFF. V and J are TRBV5-1 and TRBJ2-2; 11 bases align to TRBD1. Germline loops: CDR1 SGHRS, CDR2 YFSETQ. V lost 0 bases and J lost 6; bases outside the gene matches: 4. This CDR3 spans 16 amino acids.

Details on this clonotype: Relative to the germline gene, one junction end is altered; a read error may explain this. CDR3 sequence: CTSSFQGGAYGYTF. In DNA form, the CDR3 reads TGTACCAGCAGTTTCCAAGGGGGCGCTTATGGCTACACCTTC. V and J are TRBV12-3 or TRBV12-4 and TRBJ1-2; 7 nucleotides match TRBD1. The CDR3 spans 14 residues.

The chain employs TRBV2 and TRBJ1-6; D is unresolved. V gave up 7 bases and J gave up 7 bases, with 11 bases separating them. CDR1 is SNHLY, CDR2 FYNNEI, per germline. The CDR3 has 13 amino acids. In nucleotides, the CDR3 is TGTGCCAGCACCCCCTCTGTGAATTCACCCCTCCACTTT. Translating gives CASTPSVNSPLHF.

The chain couples TRBV10-3 to TRBJ1-6; 7 nucleotides align to TRBD1. Germline trimming cut 10 bases from V and 10 bases from J; bases unmatched to any gene: 7. Germline V CDR1 and CDR2: ENHRY, SYGVKD. The CDR3 spans 12 residues. This CDR3 reads CATRQGESPLHF. The DNA for the CDR3 is TGTGCCACCCGACAGGGAGAATCACCCCTCCACTTT.

At least ten counts were recorded for this clonotype. The chain uses TRBV3-1 and TRBJ2-7, with D hard to call. The germline gives CDR1 LGHDT, CDR2 YNNKEL (reference sequence). The CDR3 consists of 13 residues. Deletions cut 5 bases from V and 6 bases from J, with 14 bases between. The CDR3 bases are TGTGCCAGCAGCTCGAGGTCAGTGGGCGAGCAGTACTTC. Amino acids: CASSSRSVGEQYF.

This clonotype was recorded many times. The chain has TRBV2 and TRBJ1-4; the D gene is possibly TRBD1 (5 bases). Germline V gene lookup returns CDR1 SNHLY and CDR2 FYNNEI. Trimming cost V 7 bases and J 0 bases, with 21 bases left between them. This CDR3 spans 18 amino acids. CDR3 amino acids: CASMSVDSGKATNEKLFF. The CDR3 nucleotides read TGTGCCAGCATGTCCGTAGACAGCGGCAAAGCAACTAATGAAAAACTGTTTTTT.

The chain employs TRBV29-1 and TRBJ1-2; D is unresolved. The germline V and J ends were trimmed by 3 bases and 4 bases, with 9 bases remaining between them. Germline V gene data show CDR1 as SQVTM and CDR2 as ANQGSEA. This CDR3 is built from 12 residues. The CDR3 here is CSVESGGYGYTF. The CDR3 bases are TGCAGCGTTGAGTCAGGCGGCTATGGCTACACCTTC.

This clonotype was seen only a few times. J is TRBJ2-2 and V is TRBV7-2; 10 bases fit TRBD2. CDR3 length: 16 amino acids. Germline CDR1 reads SGHTA; CDR2 reads FQGNSA. V shed 4 bases, J shed 5 bases, and the junction held 7 bases outside the gene matches. CDR3: CASSSSPSGRTGELFF. DNA of the CDR3: TGTGCCAGCAGCTCGTCACCTAGCGGGAGAACCGGGGAGCTGTTTTTT.

The V gene is TRBV12-3 or TRBV12-4, the J gene TRBJ2-6, with 10 bases aligning to TRBD1. The J segment lost 3 bases and the V segment lost 3 bases, leaving 8 bases of the junction unmatched. This CDR3 has 18 amino acids. This chain's CDR3 is CASSLGGQGGFGANVLTF. In nucleotides, the CDR3 is TGTGCCAGCAGTTTGGGAGGACAGGGGGGATTTGGGGCCAACGTCCTGACTTTC.

In this sample, this clonotype turned up many times. The chain carries TRBV29-1 and TRBJ2-3; TRBD1 might be the D (6 bases). This CDR3 has 12 residues. The germline V gene encodes CDR1 SQVTM and CDR2 ANQGSEA. V was pared by 4 bases and J by 2 bases, with 7 bases between. The CDR3 spells CSVGTDTDTQYF. The CDR3 DNA is TGCAGCGTTGGGACAGACACAGATACGCAGTATTTT.

This clonotype was seen repeatedly, ten times or more. The chain employs TRBV7-2 and TRBJ1-6; D unresolved. Germline lookup yields CDR1 SGHTA and CDR2 FQGNSA. Trimming cost V 3 bases and J 8 bases, with 20 bases left between them. The CDR3 has 17 residues. The CDR3 protein is CASSFRRSGSADSPLHF. The CDR3 bases are TGTGCCAGCAGCTTTAGAAGGAGCGGGTCGGCGGATTCACCCCTCCACTTT.

The gene calls are TRBV5-1 and TRBJ2-1; D is ambiguous. Germline loops: CDR1 SGHRS, CDR2 YFSETQ. This CDR3 comprises 12 residues. V was pared by 1 base and J by 8 bases, with 7 bases between. In DNA, the CDR3 is TGCGCCAGCAGCTTGCTGTTGGATGAGCAGTTCTTC. Translation gives CASSLLLDEQFF.

V is TRBV10-3 and J is TRBJ2-7; 10 nucleotides align to TRBD2. The CDR3 extends over 14 amino acids. Germline loops: CDR1 ENHRY, CDR2 SYGVKD. J gave up 5 bases and V 6 bases, and 7 bases lay outside the gene matches. Here the CDR3 reads CAISQETSGDEQYF. In nucleotides, the CDR3 is TGTGCCATCAGCCAAGAAACTAGCGGGGACGAGCAGTACTTC.

The chain joins TRBV25-1 to TRBJ1-2; 9 nucleotides agree with TRBD1. The CDR3 sequence is 15 residues long. The trim removed 3 bases at V and 5 bases at J, leaving 7 bases unmatched. Germline V CDR1 and CDR2: MGHDK, SYGVNS. DNA for the CDR3: TGTGCCAGCAGTGATGTTGGGGACAGGGTGTATGGCTACACCTTC. Amino acid sequence: CASSDVGDRVYGYTF.

As regards this clonotype: A read error is possible here, since a much larger clone lies one base away. This chain joins TRBV24-1 and TRBJ1-2; a possible D gene is TRBD1 (6 bases). The germline V and J ends were trimmed by 6 bases and 8 bases, with 12 bases remaining between them. The V gene's germline CDR1 is KGHDR and CDR2 SFDVKD. This CDR3 is 12 amino acids long. CDR3 DNA sequence: TGTGCCACCAGTAGGGCAGGGGACGGCTACACCTTC. It encodes CATSRAGDGYTF.

This clonotype was picked up many times. The chain recombines TRBV5-4 with TRBJ1-4; weak D call: TRBD1 (5 bases). V dropped 0 bases and J dropped 8 bases, with 11 bases sitting between them. The CDR3 extends over 14 amino acids. Germline-derived CDR1 and CDR2 are SGHNT and YYREEE (reference sequence). CDR3 amino acids: CASSLGTPGEKLFF. CDR3 DNA sequence: TGTGCCAGCAGCTTGGGGACACCCGGCGAAAAACTGTTTTTT.